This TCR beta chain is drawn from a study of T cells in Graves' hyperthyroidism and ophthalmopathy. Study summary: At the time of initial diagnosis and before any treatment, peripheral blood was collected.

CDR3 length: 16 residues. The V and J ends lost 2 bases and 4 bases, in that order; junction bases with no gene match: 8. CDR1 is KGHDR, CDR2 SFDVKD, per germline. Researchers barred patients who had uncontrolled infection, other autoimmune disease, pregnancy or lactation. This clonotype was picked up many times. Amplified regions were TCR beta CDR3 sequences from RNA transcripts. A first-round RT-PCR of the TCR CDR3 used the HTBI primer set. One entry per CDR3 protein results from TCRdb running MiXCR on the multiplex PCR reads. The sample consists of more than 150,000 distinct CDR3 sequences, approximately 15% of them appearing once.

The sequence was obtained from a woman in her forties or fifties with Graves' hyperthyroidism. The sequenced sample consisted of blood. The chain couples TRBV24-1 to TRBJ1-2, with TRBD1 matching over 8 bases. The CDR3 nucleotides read TGTGCCACCAGTGATTCCGGACAGGGCGGACGCTATGGCTACACCTTC. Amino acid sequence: CATSDSGQGGRYGYTF.